These 8 T cell receptor beta chains came from one sample sequenced in a study of shared clonotypes between healthy human individuals. The table came from immunoSEQ multiplex PCR; TCRdb's copy has only in-frame clones and leaves some out. The data hold about 610,000 clones, with approximately 97% observed a single time. Sequenced sample: naive CD4+ T cells sorted from blood. Described subset: CD45RA+ positively selected. The receptors shown here come from a woman between 25 and 40 years old in good health.

J is TRBJ2-3 and V is TRBV5-1; 9 bases match TRBD2. J was trimmed by 5 bases and V by 4 bases; bases with no gene match: 11. This CDR3 is built from 16 residues. Germline V lookup: CDR1 SGHRS, CDR2 YFSETQ. The CDR3 sequence is CASSPTSGAGGDTQYF. CDR3 in DNA: TGCGCCAGCAGCCCTACATCGGGAGCGGGGGGAGATACGCAGTATTTT.

This sequence joins TRBV28 and TRBJ2-1, with 9 bases identical to TRBD2. This CDR3 has 16 residues. The germline gives CDR1 MDHEN, CDR2 SYDVKM. V dropped 5 bases and J dropped 4; count of bases not matched to a gene: 9. This CDR3 is CASSAALAGKYNEQFF. The CDR3 DNA sequence: TGTGCCAGCAGTGCCGCCCTAGCGGGAAAATACAATGAGCAGTTCTTC.

On this clone: Other DNA sequences in this sample translate to the same CDR3. The chain combines TRBV11-2 with TRBJ2-3; D is undetermined. Germline V lookup: CDR1 SGHAT, CDR2 FQNNGV. V was cut by 0 bases and J by 0 bases, with 1 base left in between. The CDR3 extends over 13 amino acids. CDR3 region: CASSLDSTDTQYF. The CDR3 nucleotides read TGTGCCAGCAGCTTAGATAGCACAGATACGCAGTATTTT.

The chain carries TRBV10-3 and TRBJ1-4, with D possibly being TRBD1 (5 bases). Germline values: CDR1 ENHRY, CDR2 SYGVKD. The CDR3 runs 14 residues. V was trimmed by 7 bases and J by 6 bases, leaving 15 bases between them. The CDR3 DNA reads as TGTGCCATCAAACCGGGACCCGCGGATGAAAAACTGTTTTTT. Its protein is CAIKPGPADEKLFF.

The chain uses TRBV15 and TRBJ2-2; TRBD2 matches at 12 bases. The J segment lost 9 bases and the V segment lost 0 bases, leaving 11 bases of the junction unmatched. CDR1 is LNHNV and CDR2 is YYDKDF in the germline V gene (reference sequence). The CDR3 has 18 residues. Here the CDR3 reads CATSREVRTSGKRRELFF. CDR3 coding DNA: TGTGCCACCAGCAGAGAAGTAAGGACTAGCGGGAAACGTCGGGAGCTGTTTTTT.

The chain combines TRBV28 with TRBJ2-4, with D perhaps TRBD2 (5 bases). The germline gives CDR1 MDHEN, CDR2 SYDVKM. V lost 2 bases to trimming and J lost 2 bases, with 19 bases between them. The CDR3 sequence is 18 residues long. The CDR3 sequence is CASSLGREGSVSKNIQYF. DNA for the CDR3: TGTGCCAGCAGTTTAGGCCGCGAGGGCAGTGTGTCCAAAAACATTCAGTACTTC. Filled out from reference TRBV28 and TRBJ2-4, the complete variable domain reads DVKVTQSSRYLVKRTGEKVFLECVQDMDHENMFWYRQDPGLGLRLIYFSYDVKMKEKGDIPEGYSVSREKKERFSLILESASTNQTSMYLCASSLGREGSVSKNIQYFGAGTRLSVL.

This chain links TRBV6-5 with TRBJ2-3; D tentatively fits TRBD1 or TRBD2 (5 bases each). Trimming shortened V by 2 bases and J by 0 bases, and 12 bases separated the two germline ends. The CDR3 has 16 amino acids. Germline-derived CDR1 and CDR2 are MNHEY and SVGAGI. CDR3 in DNA: TGTGCCAGCAGTTACCCCGGGACGGGGAGCACAGATACGCAGTATTTT. Its translation is CASSYPGTGSTDTQYF.

The gene calls are TRBV6-6 and TRBJ2-7; D remains ambiguous. Germline-derived CDR1 and CDR2 are MNHNY and SVGAGI (reference sequence). Deletions cut 0 bases from V and 5 bases from J, with 5 bases between. CDR3 length equals 12 residues. The CDR3 protein is CASSYSSNEQYF. The CDR3 coding sequence is TGTGCCAGCAGTTACTCGTCCAACGAGCAGTACTTC.